These T cell receptor beta chains were read from a single sample in a study of blood T cell repertoires in COVID-19. Assay: immunoSEQ multiplex PCR; the TCRdb copy retains only in-frame clones and omits some. In the table there are 50,000 or so clones, about 77% of which are singletons. Sequenced: peripheral blood. All receptors come from a human donor with active or convalescent COVID-19. The donor label of this sample is uncertain. Each CDR3 is given with its conserved first and last residue. D genes are given only for firm matches. Clone size is given for some rows only: seen once, a few or many times, or a class if the clone is expanded.

TGTGCCAGCAGCCGGACTAGCGGGAGTTACGGGGAGCTGTTTTTT CASSRTSGSYGELFF TRBV7-3 TRBD2 - TRBJ2-2
TGTGCCAGCAGTGAGCAGACTAGCGGGATAGACACCGGGGAGCTGTTTTTT CASSEQTSGIDTGELFF TRBV6-1 TRBD2 - TRBJ2-2
TGTGCCAGCAGTCGAGAGGGTCAGGGGGCAGGGGTCACTGAAGCTTTCTTT CASSREGQGAGVTEAFF TRBV6-6 TRBD1 - TRBJ1-1
TGTGCCAGCAGCTCGACAGCATTCAATCAGCCCCAGCATTTT CASSSTAFNQPQHF TRBV27 - - TRBJ1-5
TGTGCCAGCAGAACCGGGTCAGGGGTCTATGGCTACACCTTC CASRTGSGVYGYTF TRBV6-5 - few TRBJ1-2
TGTGCCAGCAGCGACACAGGGGCCGGGAACAATGAGCAGTTCTTC CASSDTGAGNNEQFF TRBV9 TRBD1 - TRBJ2-1
TGTGCCAGCAGCCAAGAAGGCAGGGCCCGCACCCCTGGCTACACCTTC CASSQEGRARTPGYTF TRBV3-1/TRBV3-2 - - TRBJ1-2
TGCGCCAGCAGCACACTGGGACAGGGGGCCGGGGAGCAGTACTTC CASSTLGQGAGEQYF TRBV5-1 TRBD1 - TRBJ2-7
TGCGCCAGCAGTCGCCTGGGGGCTCCTGAGCAGTTCTTC CASSRLGAPEQFF TRBV5-1 - few TRBJ2-1
TGTGCCAGCAGCCAAGATGAGGCCTTCCCAGCAGATACGCAGTATTTT CASSQDEAFPADTQYF TRBV3-1/TRBV3-2 - - TRBJ2-3
TGTGCCACCAGTGATTGGGGACAGGCCACAGATACGCAGTATTTT CATSDWGQATDTQYF TRBV24-1 TRBD1 many TRBJ2-3
TGTGCCAGCTCGCCTGACAGCACTGAAGCTTTCTTT CASSPDSTEAFF TRBV18 - - TRBJ1-1
TGTGCCAGCAGCCCAGTGGGGGGGAGAGGCCCCGGGGACGAGCAGTACTTC CASSPVGGRGPGDEQYF TRBV7-6 TRBD2 - TRBJ2-7
TGTGCCAGCAGCCAATTAGATGTGAACTACGAGCAGTACTTC CASSQLDVNYEQYF TRBV14 - once TRBJ2-7
TGTGCCTGGAATAGGGACAGGGGCTACGAGCAGTACTTC CAWNRDRGYEQYF TRBV30 TRBD1 few TRBJ2-7
TGTGCCAGCAGCATCTACAGGGAGAGAGCAGATACGCAGTATTTT CASSIYRERADTQYF TRBV9 - - TRBJ2-3
TGCGCCAGCAGCCAATCCGGCGGATATGGCTACACCTTC CASSQSGGYGYTF TRBV4-1 - - TRBJ1-2
TGTGCCACCGGTCGAGGACAGGGGTACAATGAGCAGTTCTTC CATGRGQGYNEQFF TRBV7-3 TRBD1 - TRBJ2-1
TGCGCCAGCAGCCAAGATCCCTTCCTAGCGTTGCAAGAGACCCAGTACTTC CASSQDPFLALQETQYF TRBV4-1 - - TRBJ2-5
TGTGCCAGTAGGTGGGGGGAACCCTACAATGAGCAGTTCTTC CASRWGEPYNEQFF TRBV19 - - TRBJ2-1
TGTGCCAGCAGTTTCATCAATCCGGGACAGGGTAACTATGGCTACACCTTC CASSFINPGQGNYGYTF TRBV28 TRBD1 many TRBJ1-2
TGTGCCAGCACCCAAAGGAGGGTGAACACTGAAGCTTTCTTT CASTQRRVNTEAFF TRBV6-5 - once TRBJ1-1
TGTGCCAGAGGTCAGGGGGTTGATAATTCACCCCTCCACTTT CARGQGVDNSPLHF TRBV2 TRBD1 - TRBJ1-6
TGTGCCAGCAGCGTAGAGGGGGATGTACGCGAGCAGTACTTC CASSVEGDVREQYF TRBV9 - - TRBJ2-7
TGTGCCAGCAGCTTATGGGACAGGGAGAGCACCGGGGAGCTGTTTTTT CASSLWDRESTGELFF TRBV11-3 TRBD1 - TRBJ2-2
TGTGCCAGCAGCCAAGGACAGGGCCTTGAAGCTTTCTTT CASSQGQGLEAFF TRBV12-3/TRBV12-4 TRBD1 - TRBJ1-1
TGTGCCAGCGGACCCGGGACAGGGGAGGGCCCTCTCTCTGGAAACACCATATATTTT CASGPGTGEGPLSGNTIYF TRBV6-4 TRBD1 few TRBJ1-3
TGCGCCAGCAGCCAAGGGACTATCCAAGAGACCCAGTACTTC CASSQGTIQETQYF TRBV4-1 - once TRBJ2-5
TGCGCCAGCAGCTTGGCTGTCAGAGGTATCACAGATACGCAGTATTTT CASSLAVRGITDTQYF TRBV5-1 - - TRBJ2-3
TGTGCCAGCTCCTCAGGGTTGAACACTGAAGCTTTCTTT CASSSGLNTEAFF TRBV18 - once TRBJ1-1
TGTGCCAGCAGTTGGTTTGGGACTAGCGGGCCTGGTACGCAGTATTTT CASSWFGTSGPGTQYF TRBV27 TRBD2 - TRBJ2-3
TGTGCCAGCAGGTGGGGACTCAGCACAGATACGCAGTATTTT CASRWGLSTDTQYF TRBV2 - - TRBJ2-3
TGCAGTGCTAGTAAACCTAGCGGGATGACAGATACGCAGTATTTT CSASKPSGMTDTQYF TRBV20-1 TRBD2 - TRBJ2-3
TGTGCCATCAGTGACTCCCCAGGTTTCTACGAGCAGTACTTC CAISDSPGFYEQYF TRBV10-3 - - TRBJ2-7
TGTGCCAGTAGGAAGGGACTAGGGCCCTATACGCAGTATTTT CASRKGLGPYTQYF TRBV19 TRBD2 - TRBJ2-3
TGTGCCAGCAGCAAAGGGGGCTCCTCTGGAAACACCATATATTTT CASSKGGSSGNTIYF TRBV21-1 - - TRBJ1-3
TGTGCCAGCAGGGGAGCGACAGGGAACACTGAAGCTTTCTTT CASRGATGNTEAFF TRBV27 - - TRBJ1-1
TGCAGCGTTGGGCCGGGGGGAGGCGAGCAGTACTTC CSVGPGGGEQYF TRBV29-1 TRBD2 many TRBJ2-7
TGCGCCAGCAGCCCTCCGGGACAGGGGGCGTACGAGCAGTACTTC CASSPPGQGAYEQYF TRBV4-1 TRBD1 - TRBJ2-7
TGTGCCAGCTCGCAAACAGGGGGTGGCAATCAGCCCCAGCATTTT CASSQTGGGNQPQHF TRBV18 TRBD1 - TRBJ1-5
TGTGCCAGCAGTAGGGACGGGAGCAGGGATACGCAGTATTTT CASSRDGSRDTQYF TRBV2 - - TRBJ2-3
TGTGCCAGCAGCCAAGGGTCAACAGGGCAAGGTTCACCCCTCCACTTT CASSQGSTGQGSPLHF TRBV3-1/TRBV3-2 - - TRBJ1-6
TGTGCCTGGAGTGGGGGGCGAATAGACAATGAGCAGTTCTTC CAWSGGRIDNEQFF TRBV30 - - TRBJ2-1
TGTGCCTGGAGCCCGGGACAGGGAGAATACAATGAGCAGTTCTTC CAWSPGQGEYNEQFF TRBV30 TRBD1 - TRBJ2-1
TGTGCCAGCAGTTTATATCGGCTCCGGGGTAGCACAGATACGCAGTATTTT CASSLYRLRGSTDTQYF TRBV27 - - TRBJ2-3
TGTGCCTGGAGTAACAGGGGCACAGATACGCAGTATTTT CAWSNRGTDTQYF TRBV30 - - TRBJ2-3
TGTGCCAGCAGGCAGGGTTCTGGAAACACCATATATTTT CASRQGSGNTIYF TRBV6-6 - - TRBJ1-3
TGCGCCAGCAGCTGGGGGGACAGGGCAAATGGCTACACCTTC CASSWGDRANGYTF TRBV5-1 TRBD1 once TRBJ1-2
TGTGCCAGCAGCGCAGGGGGCACTGAAGCTTTCTTT CASSAGGTEAFF TRBV9 TRBD1 - TRBJ1-1
TGTGCCAGCAGCCCCCGGACAGGGAGTGGGAACTATGGCTACACCTTC CASSPRTGSGNYGYTF TRBV11-2 TRBD1 - TRBJ1-2
TGTGCCAGTAGGCGGGAGTCTGGCACAGATACGCAGTATTTT CASRRESGTDTQYF TRBV19 TRBD2 once TRBJ2-3
TGTGCCAGCAGCACACAGGGTTTCCCTAATTCACCCCTCCACTTT CASSTQGFPNSPLHF TRBV9 - - TRBJ1-6
TGTGCCAGCAGCCAATTTCTCCCAGGCACAGATACGCAGTATTTT CASSQFLPGTDTQYF TRBV14 - - TRBJ2-3
TGCGCCAGCAGCTTACAGGGAGTTGGGGCCAACGTCCTGACTTTC CASSLQGVGANVLTF TRBV5-1 - - TRBJ2-6
TGTGCCAGCAGCTTGCGCGGCAGTCCTGGAAACACCATATATTTT CASSLRGSPGNTIYF TRBV5-8 - - TRBJ1-3
TGTGCCAGCAGCTTGGGGCAGACAGGGTTAGGTGAAAAACTGTTTTTT CASSLGQTGLGEKLFF TRBV7-6 TRBD1 - TRBJ1-4
TGTGCCAGCAGCTGGAGCACAGGGGTGAACGAGCAGTACTTC CASSWSTGVNEQYF TRBV7-9 TRBD1 - TRBJ2-7
TGTGCCAGACTGGGGGCTAGCGGGAGGGATGGCACAGATACGCAGTATTTT CARLGASGRDGTDTQYF TRBV3-1/TRBV3-2 TRBD2 - TRBJ2-3